This T cell receptor beta chain was profiled in a study of blood T cell repertoires in COVID-19. Clones were read by immunoSEQ multiplex PCR, and TCRdb kept only the in-frame ones, dropping some. The sample gives about 210,000 clones, 70% to 90% of which show up once; 1.2% is in the top ten. The source is a man aged 25 to 40 who had recovered from COVID-19. Sample: PBMCs or T cells enriched from blood (not recorded which).

In DNA, the CDR3 is TGTGCCAGCAGCGTAGAAGGCCAGGATACAGATACGCAGTATTTT. As protein: CASSVEGQDTDTQYF. V usage is TRBV9 and J usage is TRBJ2-3; no reliable D call. V lost 0 bases to trimming and J lost 3 bases, with 11 bases between them. The CDR3 consists of 15 residues. Germline CDR1 is SGDLS and CDR2 is YYNGEE. Full variable domain (missing parts from reference TRBV9 and TRBJ2-3): DSGVTQTPKHLITATGQRVTLRCSPRSGDLSVYWYQQSLDQGLQFLIQYYNGEERAKGNILERFSAQQFPDLHSELNLSSLELGDSALYFCASSVEGQDTDTQYFGPGTRLTVL.